The 12 T cell receptor beta chains below come from one sample, sequenced in a study of shared clonotypes between healthy human individuals. Profiling relied on immunoSEQ multiplex PCR, and the TCRdb table lists in-frame clones only, not all of them. Of around 940,000 clones in the sample, over 60% were seen once. Sequencing was performed on memory CD4+ T cells sorted from blood. The subset denotes: CD45RA-negative fraction. The receptors here all came from a man aged 18 to 29 in good health.

The chain recombines TRBV7-8 with TRBJ1-1; 7 bases map to TRBD1. V dropped 0 bases and J dropped 6; count of bases not matched to a gene: 7. The CDR3 sequence is 15 residues long. Germline V CDR1 and CDR2: SGHVS, FQNEAQ. The CDR3 sequence: CASSLAGGREAEAFF. The CDR3 DNA reads TGTGCCAGCAGCTTAGCAGGGGGCAGGGAGGCTGAAGCTTTCTTT. The full variable domain, rest sourced from reference TRBV7-8 and TRBJ1-1, is GAGVSQSPRYKVAKRGQDVALRCDPISGHVSLFWYQQALGQGPEFLTYFQNEAQLDKSGLPSDRFFAERPEGSVSTLKIQRTQQEDSAVYLCASSLAGGREAEAFFGQGTRLTVV.

This chain joins TRBV6-5 and TRBJ1-1, with D perhaps TRBD1 (5 bases). Germline CDR1 and CDR2: MNHEY and SVGAGI. The CDR3 is made up of 13 amino acids. Trimming took off 8 bases at V and 0 bases at J, with 10 bases between the two ends. CDR3 sequence (DNA): TGTGCCAGCGTGGGACGGTTGAACACTGAAGCTTTCTTT. This sequence encodes CASVGRLNTEAFF.

This clone was seen more than once but under ten times. The rearrangement uses TRBV2 and TRBJ1-1, with 7 bases that match TRBD1. Germline-derived CDR1 and CDR2 are SNHLY and FYNNEI. The CDR3 runs 12 residues. The ends lost 7 bases at V and 7 bases at J; junction bases unmatched: 6. This chain's CDR3 is CASNPQGGEAFF. The CDR3 DNA sequence: TGTGCCAGCAACCCCCAGGGGGGTGAAGCTTTCTTT.

V is TRBV30 and J is TRBJ2-1, with a possible D match to TRBD2 (6 bases). Germline values: CDR1 GTSNPN, CDR2 SVGIG (reference sequence). V dropped 2 bases and J dropped 9 bases, with 11 bases sitting between them. The CDR3 has 12 residues. The CDR3 region has the DNA TGTGCCTGGAGTCCAACTAGCACTGAGCAGTTCTTC. This translates into CAWSPTSTEQFF. The full variable domain, rest sourced from reference TRBV30 and TRBJ2-1, is SQTIHQWPATLVQPVGSPLSLECTVEGTSNPNLYWYRQAAGRGLQLLFYSVGIGQISSEVPQNLSASRPQDRQFILSSKKLLLSDSGFYLCAWSPTSTEQFFGPGTRLTVL.

Regarding this clone: Different DNA sequences within this sample yield the same CDR3. The J gene is TRBJ2-7, the V gene TRBV5-6; TRBD1 matches at 9 bases. The CDR3 is made up of 14 amino acids. With 5 bases clipped from V and 4 bases from J, the junction kept 7 bases outside the gene matches. Germline V lookup: CDR1 SGHDT, CDR2 YYEEEE. The CDR3, as DNA: TGTGCCAGCAGTTCTGGGACAGGGCTTTACGAGCAGTACTTC. It specifies CASSSGTGLYEQYF.

The V and J genes are TRBV30 and TRBJ2-7, with D perhaps matching TRBD1 (6 bases). V lost 1 base and J lost 2, with 12 bases in between. This CDR3 spans 14 amino acids. Per germline, CDR1 GTSNPN and CDR2 SVGIG (reference sequence). CDR3 coding DNA: TGTGCCTGGAGTGCGCAGGGGACCCCCTACGAGCAGTACTTC. Translating gives CAWSAQGTPYEQYF.

CDR3 sequence (DNA): TGTGCCAGCAGCTCCCGTCCGACTAGCGGGGGATCGTATGAGCAGTTCTTC. Translation: CASSSRPTSGGSYEQFF. The gene calls are TRBV7-2 and TRBJ2-1; 12 bases fit TRBD2. Germline V gives CDR1 SGHTA, CDR2 FQGNSA. The junction had 12 bases not matched to a gene; V was cut back by 4 bases and J by 8 bases. The CDR3 loop spans 17 amino acids.

The CDR3 nucleotides read TGTGCCAGCAGTTTATCGCCGACAGGGGTTTATCGGAATGAGCAGTTCTTC. Encoded protein: CASSLSPTGVYRNEQFF. V is TRBV27 and J is TRBJ2-1, with TRBD1 identical over 8 bases. With 0 bases clipped from V and 7 bases from J, the junction kept 11 bases outside the gene matches. The germline CDR1 and CDR2 sequences are MNHEY and SMNVEV (reference sequence). The CDR3 runs 17 residues.

The chain is built from TRBV20-1 and TRBJ1-4; possible D gene TRBD1, 5 bases. Per the germline V gene, CDR1 is DFQATT and CDR2 is SNEGSKA (reference sequence). The V gene lost 4 bases and the J gene lost 7 bases, with 7 bases spanning the gap. The CDR3 covers 11 residues. CDR3 sequence (DNA): TGCAGTGCTACAGGGTTTGAAAAACTGTTTTTT. The encoded protein is CSATGFEKLFF.

This chain joins TRBV6-1 and TRBJ1-5; D unclear. The germline gives CDR1 MNHNS, CDR2 SASEGT. V lost 6 bases and J 3 bases, leaving 12 bases between the germline ends. The CDR3 runs 14 residues. In nucleotides, the CDR3 is TGTGCCAGCAGAGGGTTGAACCACAATCAGCCCCAGCATTTT. Translation gives CASRGLNHNQPQHF.

The CDR3 DNA is TGTGCCTGGAGTGTACCGGCAGTTGGTGGCACTGAAGCTTTCTTT. Translation: CAWSVPAVGGTEAFF. This rearrangement joins TRBV30 to TRBJ1-1, with D unclear. This CDR3 is built from 15 residues. The germline CDR1 and CDR2 sequences are GTSNPN and SVGIG (reference sequence). V shed 0 bases and J shed 4 bases, with 15 bases lying between them.

This chain uses TRBV10-3 with TRBJ2-5, with 7 positions matching TRBD2. With 11 bases clipped from V and 4 bases from J, the junction kept 10 bases outside the gene matches. The germline CDR1 and CDR2 sequences are ENHRY and SYGVKD. CDR3 length equals 13 residues. DNA of the CDR3: TGTGCCGGCGGGGATGGGGAGGGAGAGACCCAGTACTTC. Translating gives CAGGDGEGETQYF.